This TCR beta chain was sequenced for a study of breast tumors, draining lymph nodes, adjacent tissues. TCRdb reprocessed the multiplex PCR reads via MiXCR and lists one record per CDR3 protein. The table shows about 200,000 distinct CDR3 sequences, with approximately 30% occurring only once. This clonotype appeared a single time. The antigen remains undetermined. Samples came from axillary lymph nodes draining the breast cancer. Trimming left V 0 bases short and J 5 bases short, with 16 bases between. The germline CDR1 and CDR2 sequences are SEHNR and FQNEAQ (reference sequence). The CDR3 covers 16 residues. Findings and limits, study-wide: Tumor TCR diversity was below lymph nodes but above nontumor tissue. Tumor T cell lymph node origin was a supported hypothesis, not proven. Luminal-like breast cancer showed significantly higher tumor–nontumor repertoire similarity than basal-like. Most tumor T cells seemingly derive from lymph node, then expand in tumor.

The rearrangement links TRBV7-9 to TRBJ1-1; possible D gene TRBD1, 5 bases. Sequencing was done on a sample of axillary lymph node tissue. The clonotype originates from a female donor with breast cancer. Some clones in this sample may be carry-over from other donors' samples. The CDR3 loop reads CASSLAPGRRGTEAFF. The CDR3 DNA reads TGTGCCAGCAGCTTAGCCCCCGGACGGCGGGGGACTGAAGCTTTCTTT.